This T cell receptor beta chain emerged from a study of T cell responses to AZD1222 COVID-19 vaccine. Notes on this clone: No antigen is known for it.

Germline CDR1 and CDR2: PRHDT and FYEKMQ (reference sequence). The V gene lost 2 bases and the J gene lost 1 base, with 16 bases spanning the gap. The CDR3 loop spans 17 amino acids. Points from the study as a whole: A reported finding is that nearly half of spike-specific TCRs target unmutated variant regions. At baseline, seropositivity was found in only a handful of AZD1222 recipients. There were mostly white British donors and more females than males, and clonal diversity was possibly underestimated.

The assay was immunoSEQ multiplex PCR, and TCRdb's table has in-frame clones only and misses some. The table includes roughly 180,000 clones, around nine tenths detected once. The specimen was peripheral blood, collected on day 0 of AZD1222 vaccination. This receptor was obtained from an adult in good health. This sequence joins TRBV13 and TRBJ2-3; D gene unclear. CDR3 nucleotide sequence: TGTGCCAGCAGCTTACCCACCGTGGGATCCGGCACAGATACGCAGTATTTT. As protein: CASSLPTVGSGTDTQYF.